The 6 T cell receptor beta chains presented below share a single source sample, sequenced in a study of blood T cell repertoires in COVID-19. Sequencing used immunoSEQ multiplex PCR; TCRdb keeps in-frame clones, though not all of them. The data hold approximately 180,000 clones, with less than 90% observed a single time. Sample: PBMCs or T cells enriched from blood (not recorded which). These receptors were obtained from a human donor with acute COVID-19. The donor label of this sample is uncertain.

The chain combines TRBV7-8 with TRBJ2-7; a possible D gene is TRBD1 (6 bases). Per germline, CDR1 SGHVS and CDR2 FQNEAQ. The V end was cut by 5 bases, the J end by 3 bases, with 14 bases between. CDR3 length equals 14 residues. In DNA, the CDR3 is TGTGCCAGCAGCCCCGGACAGAAACGCTACGAGCAGTACTTC. It codes for CASSPGQKRYEQYF.

This clone is a singleton in its sample. V is TRBV30 and J is TRBJ2-7; 7 positions match TRBD1. Germline-derived CDR1 and CDR2 are GTSNPN and SVGIG (reference sequence). The V and J ends lost 7 bases and 0 bases, in that order; junction bases with no gene match: 6. This CDR3 contains 13 residues. CDR3 in amino acids: CASTDRSSYEQYF. In DNA form, the CDR3 reads TGTGCCTCCACGGACAGGAGCTCCTACGAGCAGTACTTC.

V usage is TRBV5-1 and J usage is TRBJ2-1; 13 bases agree with TRBD2. Germline lookup yields CDR1 SGHRS and CDR2 YFSETQ. V shed 0 bases and J 7 bases; nucleotides not matched to a gene: 4. CDR3 size: 16 residues. CDR3 in DNA: TGCGCCAGCAGCTTGGCCGGGACTAGCGGGGTAAATGAGCAGTTCTTC. Its translation: CASSLAGTSGVNEQFF.

The chain has TRBV7-2 and TRBJ2-2; TRBD1 is a possible D gene (7 bases). CDR3 size: 13 residues. The germline V gene has CDR1 SGHTA and CDR2 FQGNSA. V lost 5 bases to trimming and J lost 9 bases, with 13 bases between them. In nucleotides, the CDR3 is TGTGCCAGCAGCGACCAGGGGGGCAGGGAGCTGTTTTTT. It is translated as CASSDQGGRELFF.

This chain's CDR3 is CAWRRAGTSGGYTF. Written as DNA, the CDR3 is TGTGCCTGGAGGAGAGCCGGGACTTCGGGAGGCTACACCTTC. The chain couples TRBV30 to TRBJ1-2; tentatively, D is TRBD1 (5 bases). Germline loops: CDR1 GTSNPN, CDR2 SVGIG (reference sequence). This CDR3 is built from 14 residues. V was cut by 3 bases and J by 8 bases, with 19 bases left in between.

V usage is TRBV4-2 and J usage is TRBJ2-3; 9 positions match TRBD2. The trim removed 3 bases at V and 2 bases at J, leaving 6 bases unmatched. The CDR3 covers 16 residues. Germline loops: CDR1 LGHNA, CDR2 YNFKEQ. CDR3 nucleotide sequence: TGTGCCAGCAGCCACTCTAGCGGGGCGATCACAGATACGCAGTATTTT. As protein: CASSHSSGAITDTQYF.